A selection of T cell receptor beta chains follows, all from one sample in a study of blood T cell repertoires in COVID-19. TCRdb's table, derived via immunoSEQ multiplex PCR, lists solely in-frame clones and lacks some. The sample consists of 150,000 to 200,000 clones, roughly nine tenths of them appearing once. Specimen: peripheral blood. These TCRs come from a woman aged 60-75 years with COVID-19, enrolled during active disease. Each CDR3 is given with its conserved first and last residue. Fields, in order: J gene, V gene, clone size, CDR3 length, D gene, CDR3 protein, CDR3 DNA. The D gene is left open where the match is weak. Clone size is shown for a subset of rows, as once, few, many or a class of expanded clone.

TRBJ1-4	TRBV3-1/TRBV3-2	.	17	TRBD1	CASSPLSRGRPNEKLFF	TGTGCCAGCAGCCCCTTGTCCAGGGGGAGGCCTAATGAAAAACTGTTTTTT
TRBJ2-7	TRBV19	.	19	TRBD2	CASSPLAGGRKGRSYEQYF	TGTGCCAGTTCCCCCCTAGCGGGGGGCAGGAAGGGTAGGAGCTACGAGCAGTACTTC
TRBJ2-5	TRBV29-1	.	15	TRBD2	CSVRGTSGSGETQYF	TGCAGCGTCAGGGGGACTAGCGGGAGTGGGGAGACCCAGTACTTC
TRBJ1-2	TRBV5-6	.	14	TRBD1	CASSLGQGDYGYTF	TGTGCCAGCAGCTTGGGACAGGGGGACTATGGCTACACCTTC
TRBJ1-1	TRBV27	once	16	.	CASSLTPWTVNTEAFF	TGTGCCAGCAGTCTCACCCCGTGGACAGTAAACACTGAAGCTTTCTTT
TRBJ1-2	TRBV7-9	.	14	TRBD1	CASSPGTGVYGYTF	TGTGCCAGCAGCCCAGGGACAGGGGTGTATGGCTACACCTTC
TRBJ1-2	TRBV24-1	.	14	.	CATSEQDANYGYTF	TGTGCCACCAGTGAACAGGACGCTAACTATGGCTACACCTTC
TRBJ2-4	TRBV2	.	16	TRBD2	CASSPTSAATKNIQYF	TGTGCCAGCAGTCCTACTAGCGCCGCCACTAAAAACATTCAGTACTTC
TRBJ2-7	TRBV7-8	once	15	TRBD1	CASSFRTGLSYEQYF	TGTGCCAGCAGCTTTCGGACAGGGTTGTCCTACGAGCAGTACTTC
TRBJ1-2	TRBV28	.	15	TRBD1	CASRDPGTEDYGYTF	TGTGCCAGCAGAGATCCCGGGACAGAGGACTATGGCTACACCTTC
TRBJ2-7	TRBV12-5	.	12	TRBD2	CASGLVRTGGHF	TGTGCTAGTGGTTTGGTAAGGACGGGAGGACACTTC
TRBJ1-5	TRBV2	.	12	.	CASSPDSQPQHF	TGTGCCAGCAGTCCGGACAGTCAGCCCCAGCATTTT
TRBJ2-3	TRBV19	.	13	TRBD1	CASSRDRGESQYF	TGTGCCAGTAGTAGGGACAGGGGAGAGTCGCAGTATTTT
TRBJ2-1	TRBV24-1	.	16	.	CATSARAGSRHNEQFF	TGTGCCACCAGTGCCCGAGCAGGGTCCCGCCACAATGAGCAGTTCTTC
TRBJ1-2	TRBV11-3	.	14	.	CASSSTVSGYGYTF	TGTGCCAGCAGCTCTACAGTCTCCGGCTATGGCTACACCTTC
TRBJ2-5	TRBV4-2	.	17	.	CASSQEGGMVRTETQYF	TGTGCCAGCAGCCAAGAGGGCGGGATGGTCCGTACAGAGACCCAGTACTTC
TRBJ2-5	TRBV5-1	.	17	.	CASSLEPLAGLQETQYF	TGCGCCAGCAGCTTGGAGCCCCTGGCAGGTTTACAAGAGACCCAGTACTTC
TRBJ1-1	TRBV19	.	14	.	CASSPRTDRTEAFF	TGTGCCAGTAGTCCCCGGACGGACCGGACAGAAGCTTTCTTT